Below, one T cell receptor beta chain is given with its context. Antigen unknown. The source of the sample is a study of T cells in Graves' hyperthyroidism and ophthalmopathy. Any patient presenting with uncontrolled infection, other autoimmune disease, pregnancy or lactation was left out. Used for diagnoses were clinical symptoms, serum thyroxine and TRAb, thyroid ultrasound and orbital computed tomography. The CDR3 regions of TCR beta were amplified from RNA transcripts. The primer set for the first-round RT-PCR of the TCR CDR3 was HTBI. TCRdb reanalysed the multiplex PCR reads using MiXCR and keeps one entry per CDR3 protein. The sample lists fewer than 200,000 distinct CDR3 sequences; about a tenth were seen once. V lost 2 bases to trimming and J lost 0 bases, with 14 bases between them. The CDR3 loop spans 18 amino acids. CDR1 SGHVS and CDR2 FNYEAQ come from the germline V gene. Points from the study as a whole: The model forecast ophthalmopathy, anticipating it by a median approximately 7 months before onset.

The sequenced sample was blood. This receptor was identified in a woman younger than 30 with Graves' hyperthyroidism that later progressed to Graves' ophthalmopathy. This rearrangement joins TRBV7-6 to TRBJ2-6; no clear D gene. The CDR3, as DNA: TGTGCCAGCAGCTTACGGTTTGCCGGCTTCTCTGGGGCCAACGTCCTGACTTTC. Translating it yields CASSLRFAGFSGANVLTF.